This T cell receptor beta chain was recovered during a study of blood T cell repertoires in COVID-19. The V gene end was trimmed by 4 bases and the J gene end by 4 bases; junction bases not matched to a gene: 5. The CDR3 runs to 14 residues. Germline-derived CDR1 and CDR2 are SQVTM and ANQGSEA. Repertoires were generated with immunoSEQ multiplex PCR, while TCRdb's copy carries only in-frame clones and drops some. The table includes 250,000 to 300,000 clones, about 90% detected once. Sequenced input: peripheral blood. The genes are TRBV29-1 and TRBJ1-1; TRBD1 matches at 11 bases. This sequence was found in a woman aged 45-59 years who had recovered from COVID-19. CDR3 in DNA: TGCAGCGTTGTTAGGGACAGGGGGGGCACTGAAGCTTTCTTT. It specifies CSVVRDRGGTEAFF.